The 31 T cell receptor beta chains below come from one sample, sequenced in a study of cytomegalovirus exposure and HLA in healthy donors. Primers: 60 Vbeta forward and 13 Jbeta reverse. Measured with immunoSEQ multiplex PCR; TCRdb has only the in-frame clones, and not every one. The sample gives about 160,000 clones, 60% to 75% of which show up once; about 2.7% is in the top ten. The source material was PBMCs. These receptors originate from a woman aged 50 to 65 in good health and CMV-seropositive.

This chain uses TRBV5-1 with TRBJ1-1; TRBD1 matches at 9 bases. J gave up 3 bases and V 4 bases, and 1 base lay outside the gene matches. The CDR3 totals 13 residues. Germline values: CDR1 SGHRS, CDR2 YFSETQ. Here the CDR3 reads CASSDRGDTEAFF. The CDR3 DNA is TGCGCCAGCAGCGACAGGGGGGACACTGAAGCTTTCTTT.

The chain combines TRBV6-1 with TRBJ1-1; D might be TRBD1 (5 bases). CDR3 length equals 13 residues. Deletions cut 3 bases from V and 6 bases from J, with 11 bases between. The germline CDR1 and CDR2 sequences are MNHNS and SASEGT. This chain's CDR3 is CASSDPGRAEAFF. The CDR3 DNA is TGTGCCAGCAGTGATCCAGGGAGGGCTGAAGCTTTCTTT.

This clone was detected only a few times. The V and J genes are TRBV5-4 and TRBJ2-3; TRBD1 agrees at 7 bases. The CDR3 is 13 amino acids. Germline CDR1 and CDR2: SGHNT and YYREEE (reference sequence). J gave up 4 bases and V 2 bases, and 1 base lay outside the gene matches. DNA for the CDR3: TGTGCCAGCAGCTTAACAGGGGCAGATACGCAGTATTTT. Its protein is CASSLTGADTQYF.

Remarks on this clone: Other nucleotide sequences in the sample specify the same CDR3. The genes are TRBV18 and TRBJ1-1; tentative D call: TRBD1 (6 bases). Germline CDR1 KGHSH, CDR2 LQKENI. Trimming cost V 7 bases and J 0 bases, with 9 bases left between them. The CDR3 is made up of 13 amino acids. CDR3: CASFTGLNTEAFF. In DNA form, the CDR3 reads TGTGCCAGCTTCACAGGGCTGAACACTGAAGCTTTCTTT.

This chain connects TRBV30 to TRBJ1-2; no reliable D call. Per the germline V gene, CDR1 is GTSNPN and CDR2 is SVGIG (reference sequence). V lost 0 bases, J lost 6 bases, and 11 bases lay in between. CDR3 length: 13 residues. The CDR3: CAWSVRGWNGYTF. CDR3 nucleotides: TGTGCCTGGAGTGTACGAGGGTGGAATGGCTACACCTTC.

V is TRBV7-8 and J is TRBJ1-5; the D gene is possibly TRBD1 (5 bases). The CDR3 sequence is 15 residues long. Trimming cost V 0 bases and J 7 bases, with 13 bases left between them. Germline V gene sequence: CDR1 SGHVS, CDR2 FQNEAQ. The CDR3 sequence: CASSLASREEQPQHF. CDR3 nucleotides: TGTGCCAGCAGCTTAGCCTCCAGGGAGGAACAGCCCCAGCATTTT. The full variable domain, rest sourced from reference TRBV7-8 and TRBJ1-5, is GAGVSQSPRYKVAKRGQDVALRCDPISGHVSLFWYQQALGQGPEFLTYFQNEAQLDKSGLPSDRFFAERPEGSVSTLKIQRTQQEDSAVYLCASSLASREEQPQHFGDGTRLSIL.

This rearrangement joins TRBV19 to TRBJ1-2; TRBD1 agrees at 9 bases. With 7 bases clipped from V and 8 bases from J, the junction kept 23 bases outside the gene matches. This CDR3 has 18 amino acids. Germline loops: CDR1 LNHDA, CDR2 SQIVND (reference sequence). The CDR3 DNA reads as TGTGCCAGTACCCTGACTCCCGGGACAGGGTCGTTACGCGCAGGCTACACCTTC. Its translation: CASTLTPGTGSLRAGYTF.

This sequence joins TRBV9 and TRBJ1-3; TRBD1 might be the D (5 bases). The CDR3 extends over 16 amino acids. CDR1 is SGDLS and CDR2 is YYNGEE in the germline V gene. Trimming stripped 1 base from V and 0 bases from J, with 11 bases between. This CDR3 reads CASSVWGSSSGNTIYF. CDR3 nucleotide sequence: TGTGCCAGCAGCGTATGGGGCTCATCCTCTGGAAACACCATATATTTT.

The chain has TRBV7-9 and TRBJ1-2, with 9 positions matching TRBD1. The CDR3 is made up of 17 amino acids. CDR1 and CDR2 from the germline V gene are SEHNR and FQNEAQ (reference sequence). The J segment lost 2 bases and the V segment lost 5 bases, leaving 12 bases of the junction unmatched. For the CDR3, the DNA is TGTGCCAGCAGCCCCTCAGCGGGACAGGGTATGAACTATGGCTACACCTTC. Amino acid sequence: CASSPSAGQGMNYGYTF.

The chain links TRBV30 to TRBJ2-1; the match to TRBD2 covers 9 bases. CDR1 and CDR2 (germline): GTSNPN, SVGIG (reference sequence). There are 12 residues in the CDR3. J was trimmed by 7 bases and V by 8 bases; bases with no gene match: 6. The CDR3 loop is CAGRGGANEQFF. The CDR3 nucleotides are TGTGCCGGACGCGGGGGGGCAAATGAGCAGTTCTTC.

The J gene is TRBJ2-3, the V gene TRBV5-6, with 10 nucleotides matching TRBD2. The CDR3 loop spans 16 amino acids. Per the germline V gene, CDR1 is SGHDT and CDR2 is YYEEEE. V lost 4 bases, J lost 0 bases, and 5 bases stayed unmatched. For the CDR3, the DNA is TGTGCCAGCAGCCTACTAGCGGGGCTTAGCACAGATACGCAGTATTTT. Its translation is CASSLLAGLSTDTQYF.

This clone turned up a few times. The chain uses TRBV29-1 and TRBJ1-4; the match to TRBD1 covers 9 bases. V shed 7 bases and J 8 bases; nucleotides not matched to a gene: 8. CDR3 length: 13 residues. Germline V gives CDR1 SQVTM, CDR2 ANQGSEA. Written as DNA, the CDR3 is TGCAGCGCCTCGGACAGGGGAGGGGAAAAACTGTTTTTT. Its protein product is CSASDRGGEKLFF.

The genes are TRBV5-4 and TRBJ2-1, with a tentative D call TRBD2 (6 bases). This CDR3 region has 20 residues. The V and J ends lost 3 bases and 0 bases respectively, with 25 bases between them. Germline values: CDR1 SGHNT, CDR2 YYREEE (reference sequence). The CDR3, as DNA: TGTGCCAGCAGCTCATCCGGGACTTCCCGACGATTTAGCTCCTACAATGAGCAGTTCTTC. It specifies CASSSSGTSRRFSSYNEQFF.

This clone was seen only once. V is TRBV5-1 and J is TRBJ2-7; 7 bases fit TRBD2. The CDR3 extends over 14 amino acids. Germline loops: CDR1 SGHRS, CDR2 YFSETQ. The V and J ends lost 5 bases and 2 bases, in that order; junction bases with no gene match: 7. CDR3 coding DNA: TGCGCCAGCAGGGGGGGGGAACTCCCCTACGAGCAGTACTTC. Translated: CASRGGELPYEQYF.

The chain employs TRBV6-1 and TRBJ1-5; D is unresolved. This CDR3 spans 15 amino acids. Germline CDR1 and CDR2: MNHNS and SASEGT. The V and J ends lost 5 bases and 4 bases respectively, with 15 bases between them. CDR3 sequence: CASSQGQVGNQPQHF. The DNA of the CDR3 is TGTGCCAGCAGTCAAGGGCAGGTAGGAAATCAGCCCCAGCATTTT.

The rearrangement uses TRBV7-6 and TRBJ1-6; D uncertain. The CDR3 contains 13 residues. V shed 1 base and J shed 10 bases, with 8 bases lying between them. Germline CDR1 is SGHVS and CDR2 is FNYEAQ. CDR3 in amino acids: CASSLEGGSPLHF. The CDR3 nucleotides read TGTGCCAGCAGCTTAGAGGGCGGGTCACCCCTCCACTTT.

This sequence joins TRBV15 and TRBJ1-1, with TRBD1 as a possible D gene (5 bases). The CDR3 has 16 amino acids. V was cut by 3 bases and J by 5 bases, with 19 bases left in between. Germline CDR1 is LNHNV and CDR2 is YYDKDF (reference sequence). In nucleotides, the CDR3 is TGTGCCACCAGCAGCCCAAGATCAGGCCGGGGGACTGAAGCTTTCTTT. Protein product: CATSSPRSGRGTEAFF. Filled out from reference TRBV15 and TRBJ1-1, the complete variable domain reads DAMVIQNPRYQVTQFGKPVTLSCSQTLNHNVMYWYQQKSSQAPKLLFHYYDKDFNNEADTPDNFQSRRPNTSFCFLDIRSPGLGDTAMYLCATSSPRSGRGTEAFFGQGTRLTVV.

The gene calls are TRBV19 and TRBJ1-4, with D unclear. The CDR3 spans 13 residues. V was trimmed by 8 bases and J by 6 bases, leaving 13 bases between them. Germline-derived CDR1 and CDR2 are LNHDA and SQIVND (reference sequence). The CDR3 loop reads CASSGSLDEKLFF. CDR3 sequence (DNA): TGTGCCAGTTCCGGATCCCTAGATGAAAAACTGTTTTTT.

This chain uses TRBV4-1 with TRBJ2-5, with a tentative D call TRBD2 (6 bases). Germline assignment: CDR1 MGHRA and CDR2 YSYEKL. Between the trimmed V and J ends, which lost 4 bases and 2 bases, there was a span of 14 bases. This CDR3 has 15 residues. The CDR3 reads CASSPFGLAQETQYF. The CDR3 bases are TGCGCCAGCAGCCCGTTCGGGCTAGCGCAAGAGACCCAGTACTTC.

The rearrangement links TRBV25-1 to TRBJ1-1; 8 nucleotides agree with TRBD1. The CDR3 sequence is 14 residues long. Trimming at V came to 5 bases and at J to 5 bases, leaving 7 bases not matched to a gene. Germline CDR1 is MGHDK and CDR2 is SYGVNS. CDR3: CASSPTTGVTEAFF. The CDR3 nucleotides are TGTGCCAGCAGTCCCACGACAGGGGTGACTGAAGCTTTCTTT.

The sample holds one count of this clone. The rearrangement uses TRBV7-9 and TRBJ1-5; maybe TRBD1 (5 bases). Between the trimmed V and J ends, which lost 1 base and 5 bases, there was a span of 12 bases. CDR1 is SEHNR and CDR2 is FQNEAQ in the germline V gene (reference sequence). CDR3 length: 15 residues. DNA for the CDR3: TGTGCCAGCAGCTTAGGGCAGGGTACGGATCAGCCCCAGCATTTT. Its translation: CASSLGQGTDQPQHF.

V gene TRBV2 combines with J gene TRBJ2-5, with TRBD1 matching 10 bases. The DNA end is a closer match to TRBJ2-7, so the J assignment may be wrong. This CDR3 contains 14 residues. CDR1 and CDR2 (germline): SNHLY, FYNNEI. The CDR3 nucleotides read TGTGCCAGCAGGAAGAGACAGGGGGCTGACGAGCAGTACTTC. It specifies CASRKRQGADEQYF.

The rearrangement uses TRBV7-8 and TRBJ2-7; maybe TRBD2 (6 bases). The CDR3 is 13 residues long. Germline CDR1 and CDR2: SGHVS and FQNEAQ. Deletions cut 5 bases from V and 6 bases from J, with 14 bases between. CDR3 nucleotides: TGTGCCAGCAGCGGTGGAGGGTTAGGCGAGCAGTACTTC. It encodes CASSGGGLGEQYF.

V is TRBV7-9 and J is TRBJ2-5; 7 bases match TRBD2. Germline V gene sequence: CDR1 SEHNR, CDR2 FQNEAQ (reference sequence). The CDR3 consists of 14 residues. V was pared by 1 base and J by 4 bases, with 3 bases of the junction left unmatched. The CDR3 bases are TGTGCCAGCAGCTTAGGTGGGGAGGGAGAGACCCAGTACTTC. Encoded protein: CASSLGGEGETQYF. The full variable domain, rest sourced from reference TRBV7-9 and TRBJ2-5, is DTGVSQNPRHKITKRGQNVTFRCDPISEHNRLYWYRQTLGQGPEFLTYFQNEAQLEKSRLLSDRFSAERPKGSFSTLEIQRTEQGDSAMYLCASSLGGEGETQYFGPGTRLLVL.

About this clone: One junction end does not reproduce the germline sequence, and a read error may be involved. The same CDR3 also results from other DNA sequences found in this sample. This chain connects TRBV11-2 to TRBJ2-5; tentative D call: TRBD1 (6 bases). The CDR3 is 14 residues long. CDR1 is SGHAT and CDR2 is FQNNGV in the germline V gene. The CDR3 region has the DNA TGTGCCAGTAGCTCAATGACAGGCCAAGAGACCCAGTACTTC. This codes for CASSSMTGQETQYF. Full variable domain (rest looked up from reference TRBV11-2 and TRBJ2-5): EAGVAQSPRYKIIEKRQSVAFWCNPISGHATLYWYQQILGQGPKLLIQFQNNGVVDDSQLPKDRFSAERLKGVDSTLKIQPAKLEDSAVYLCASSSMTGQETQYFGPGTRLLVL.

Worth noting for this clone: Mismatch with germline at one junction end may stem from a read error. The chain recombines TRBV5-1 with TRBJ1-4; a possible D gene is TRBD1 (5 bases). The CDR3 consists of 16 residues. Germline CDR1 and CDR2: SGHRS and YFSETQ. The CDR3, as DNA: TGCGCCGGCAGCCTGGGACCGAGGGCCTTGGATGAAAAACTGTTTTTT. It yields the protein CAGSLGPRALDEKLFF.

The chain joins TRBV7-7 to TRBJ2-1; D gene unclear. This CDR3 spans 12 amino acids. Trimming took off 5 bases at V and 12 bases at J, with 14 bases between the two ends. Per germline, CDR1 SSHAT and CDR2 FNYEAQ (reference sequence). CDR3 protein: CASSPLSRRQFF. Written as DNA, the CDR3 is TGTGCCAGCAGCCCTCTCTCAAGGAGGCAGTTCTTC.

The chain uses TRBV10-2 and TRBJ1-4; D not resolved. This CDR3 contains 14 residues. The V end lost 2 bases, the J end lost 3 bases, and 7 bases lay between the germline ends. CDR1 WSHSY and CDR2 SAAADI come from the germline V gene. The CDR3 DNA follows: TGCGCCAGCAGTGAGAGGAGGGCTAATGAAAAACTGTTTTTT. Its translation: CASSERRANEKLFF.

This sequence joins TRBV5-1 and TRBJ2-1; D is ambiguous. The CDR3 is 12 residues long. Trimming cost V 2 bases and J 7 bases, with 7 bases left between them. Germline V gene data show CDR1 as SGHRS and CDR2 as YFSETQ. The CDR3 nucleotides read TGCGCCAGCAGCTTCGGTGTTAATGAGCAGTTCTTC. Amino acid sequence: CASSFGVNEQFF.

The chain links TRBV5-1 to TRBJ1-2; the D is unclear. Germline loops: CDR1 SGHRS, CDR2 YFSETQ. The CDR3 length is 12 residues. V was shortened by 4 bases and J by 7 bases, with 11 bases between the two germline ends. The CDR3 reads CASSPAGSGYTF. The CDR3 DNA sequence: TGCGCCAGCAGCCCCGCGGGGTCTGGCTACACCTTC.

This chain joins TRBV15 and TRBJ1-6; D not certain. Per the germline V gene, CDR1 is LNHNV and CDR2 is YYDKDF (reference sequence). The germline V and J ends were trimmed by 0 bases and 10 bases, with 10 bases remaining between them. The CDR3 has 14 amino acids. CDR3 residues: CATSRDGRESPLHF. For the CDR3, the DNA is TGTGCCACCAGCAGAGATGGGAGGGAATCACCCCTCCACTTT.